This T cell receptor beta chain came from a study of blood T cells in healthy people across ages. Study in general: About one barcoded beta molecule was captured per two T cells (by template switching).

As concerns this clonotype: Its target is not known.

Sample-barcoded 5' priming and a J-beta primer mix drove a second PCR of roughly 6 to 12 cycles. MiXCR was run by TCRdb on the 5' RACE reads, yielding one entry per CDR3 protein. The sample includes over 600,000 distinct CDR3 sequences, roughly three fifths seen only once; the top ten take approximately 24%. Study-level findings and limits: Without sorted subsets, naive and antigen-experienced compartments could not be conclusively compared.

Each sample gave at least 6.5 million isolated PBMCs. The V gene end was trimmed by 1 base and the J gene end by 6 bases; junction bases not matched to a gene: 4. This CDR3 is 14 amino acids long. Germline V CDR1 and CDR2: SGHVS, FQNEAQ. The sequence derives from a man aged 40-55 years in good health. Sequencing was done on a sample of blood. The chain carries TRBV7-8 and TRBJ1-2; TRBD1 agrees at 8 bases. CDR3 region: CASSLGTGFNGYTF. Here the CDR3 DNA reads TGTGCCAGCAGCTTAGGGACAGGGTTTAATGGCTACACCTTC.